This TCR beta chain was found in a study of shared clonotypes between healthy human individuals. Germline CDR1 reads SGHRS; CDR2 reads YFSETQ. This CDR3 spans 18 amino acids. V dropped 4 bases and J dropped 3; count of bases not matched to a gene: 14. Using approximately 190 ng DNA, about 29,000 T cell genomes, the sorted-subset replicate PCRs were run. Repertoires were generated with immunoSEQ multiplex PCR, while TCRdb's copy carries only in-frame clones and drops some. Of about 2.2 million clones in the sample, just over 90% were seen once. CD45RO-negative cells were positively selected for CCR7, leaving out terminally differentiated effector memory CD45RA+ cells.

This receptor was identified in a man aged 18 to 29 in good health. Some clones in this sample may be carry-over from other donors' samples. The chain uses TRBV5-1 and TRBJ2-5; TRBD2 agrees at 11 bases. Sequencing input: naive CD8+ T cells from PBMCs. CDR3 residues: CASSHPLAGALVEETQYF. The CDR3 region has the DNA TGCGCCAGCAGCCATCCACTAGCGGGAGCTTTGGTGGAAGAGACCCAGTACTTC.